The 15 T cell receptor beta chains in this list originate from one sample, sequenced in a study of technical replicates of blood from a few donors. Here immunoSEQ multiplex PCR was the method, and the copy in TCRdb shows in-frame clones only, minus some. The table includes 95,000 or so clones, roughly 95% detected once. Sequenced material: T cells isolated from PBMCs. These receptor sequences come from a human donor in good health.

The chain combines TRBV7-3 with TRBJ2-1; 8 nucleotides line up with TRBD2. The V gene end was trimmed by 3 bases and the J gene end by 6 bases; junction bases not matched to a gene: 16. CDR1 and CDR2 (germline): SGHTA, FQGTGA. CDR3 length: 18 amino acids. CDR3 loop: CASSLGLVNNLGPNEQFF. The CDR3 DNA is TGTGCCAGCAGCTTGGGACTAGTGAATAACCTTGGGCCCAATGAGCAGTTCTTC.

The chain has TRBV4-1 and TRBJ2-7; D ambiguous. The CDR3 is 11 residues long. The germline V gene has CDR1 MGHRA and CDR2 YSYEKL. Trimming removed 0 bases from V and 5 bases from J, with 2 bases in between. Here the CDR3 DNA reads TGCGCCAGCAGCCAAGACAACGAGCAGTACTTC. This encodes CASSQDNEQYF.

This rearrangement joins TRBV18 to TRBJ2-5, with TRBD1 as a possible D gene (6 bases). The germline V and J ends were trimmed by 6 bases and 5 bases, with 16 bases remaining between them. The length of the CDR3 is 14 residues. Per the germline V gene, CDR1 is KGHSH and CDR2 is LQKENI. CDR3 nucleotide sequence: TGTGCCAGCTCGAAGGGGGACGGAGCGGAGACCCAGTACTTC. It codes for CASSKGDGAETQYF.

This clone was counted once. The chain joins TRBV6-5 to TRBJ2-7, with 8 bases fitting TRBD2. Germline CDR1 and CDR2: MNHEY and SVGAGI. The CDR3 consists of 14 residues. Trimming cost V 2 bases and J 3 bases; bases outside gene matches: 3. For the CDR3, the DNA is TGTGCCAGCAGTTACCGAAGCGGGAGCTACGAGCAGTACTTC. Amino acids: CASSYRSGSYEQYF.

This sequence joins TRBV9 and TRBJ2-3; D is perhaps TRBD2 (6 bases). The CDR3 covers 14 residues. Germline V gene lookup returns CDR1 SGDLS and CDR2 YYNGEE. V lost 4 bases and J 3 bases, leaving 12 bases between the germline ends. The CDR3 protein is CASSIRLVTDTQYF. Written as DNA, the CDR3 is TGTGCCAGCAGCATCAGACTAGTTACAGATACGCAGTATTTT.

The table lists this clone with a few counts. The rearrangement links TRBV29-1 to TRBJ1-1, with D perhaps matching TRBD1 (5 bases). CDR3 size: 16 residues. The V end lost 2 bases, the J end lost 1 base, and 17 bases lay between the germline ends. Germline V gene data show CDR1 as SQVTM and CDR2 as ANQGSEA. The CDR3, as DNA: TGCAGCGTTGAATTCCGACCCTGGGGGGAGAACACTGAAGCTTTCTTT. Protein: CSVEFRPWGENTEAFF.

The rearrangement joins TRBV6-5 to TRBJ1-2, with D uncertain. Germline CDR1 MNHEY, CDR2 SVGAGI. Trimming left V 9 bases short and J 7 bases short, with 18 bases between. There are 13 residues in the CDR3. CDR3 protein: CASHPLSSGGYTF. CDR3 sequence (DNA): TGTGCCAGTCATCCATTGTCATCAGGTGGCTACACCTTC.

The chain is built from TRBV9 and TRBJ2-7; maybe TRBD1 (7 bases). Trimming shortened V by 0 bases and J by 2 bases, and 15 bases separated the two germline ends. The CDR3 consists of 16 residues. Per the germline V gene, CDR1 is SGDLS and CDR2 is YYNGEE. CDR3 sequence (DNA): TGTGCCAGCAGCGTAGCTGCGGGACAGATGGCCTACGAGCAGTACTTC. Its translation is CASSVAAGQMAYEQYF.

The chain has TRBV11-2 and TRBJ2-1; D uncertain. V dropped 7 bases and J dropped 1 base, with 5 bases sitting between them. CDR1 SGHAT and CDR2 FQNNGV come from the germline V gene. The CDR3 length is 12 residues. In DNA form, the CDR3 reads TGTGCCAGCACCCAGTCCTACAATGAGCAGTTCTTC. Translating gives CASTQSYNEQFF.

This clone is a singleton in its sample. The CDR3 loop is CASTRDSQGLWVSETQYF. The CDR3 DNA sequence: TGTGCCAGCACCCGTGACAGCCAGGGACTGTGGGTCTCCGAGACCCAGTACTTC. The chain carries TRBV2 and TRBJ2-5; D may be TRBD2 (6 bases). The CDR3 is 18 residues long. V was shortened by 7 bases and J by 5 bases, with 29 bases between the two germline ends. The germline gives CDR1 SNHLY, CDR2 FYNNEI.

The V and J genes are TRBV6-9 and TRBJ2-7; TRBD1 is a possible D gene (6 bases). Trimming shortened V by 2 bases and J by 1 base, and 15 bases separated the two germline ends. This CDR3 spans 16 amino acids. The germline CDR1 and CDR2 sequences are MNHGY and SVAAGI. The CDR3 sequence is CASSYRWGPRSYEQYF. The CDR3 bases are TGTGCCAGCAGTTATAGATGGGGGCCCCGATCCTACGAGCAGTACTTC.

J is TRBJ2-5 and V is TRBV2, with 12 nucleotides matching TRBD2. Germline lookup yields CDR1 SNHLY and CDR2 FYNNEI. The CDR3 runs to 15 residues. J gave up 6 bases and V 7 bases, and 9 bases lay outside the gene matches. The CDR3 DNA is TGTGCCAGCACTATGACTAGCGGGAGAGGGCAGACCCAGTACTTC. It translates to CASTMTSGRGQTQYF.

The chain employs TRBV10-3 and TRBJ2-3, with D possibly TRBD2 on 5 matching bases. V was clipped by 2 bases and J by 3 bases, with 6 bases between them. In germline, CDR1 is ENHRY, CDR2 SYGVKD. This CDR3 is built from 13 residues. In nucleotides, the CDR3 is TGTGCCATCAGTGAGGGGAGTACAGATACGCAGTATTTT. Amino acids: CAISEGSTDTQYF.

As concerns this clone: The germline gene is not matched at one end of the junction; a read error may be the cause. CDR3 bases: TGCGCCAGCACCTTGGCCGCGGATCGCTATGGCTACACCTTC. This codes for CASTLAADRYGYTF. This chain joins TRBV5-1 and TRBJ1-2; D remains unclear. Germline values: CDR1 SGHRS, CDR2 YFSETQ. This CDR3 is built from 14 residues.

The chain combines TRBV5-5 with TRBJ2-1, with 14 bases lining up with TRBD2. V shed 5 bases and J 7 bases; nucleotides not matched to a gene: 8. CDR1 is SGHKS and CDR2 is YYEKEE in the germline V gene (reference sequence). The CDR3 loop spans 16 amino acids. CDR3 loop: CASSSGTSGSRNEQFF. In DNA form, the CDR3 reads TGTGCCAGCAGTTCCGGGACTAGCGGGAGTAGGAATGAGCAGTTCTTC.